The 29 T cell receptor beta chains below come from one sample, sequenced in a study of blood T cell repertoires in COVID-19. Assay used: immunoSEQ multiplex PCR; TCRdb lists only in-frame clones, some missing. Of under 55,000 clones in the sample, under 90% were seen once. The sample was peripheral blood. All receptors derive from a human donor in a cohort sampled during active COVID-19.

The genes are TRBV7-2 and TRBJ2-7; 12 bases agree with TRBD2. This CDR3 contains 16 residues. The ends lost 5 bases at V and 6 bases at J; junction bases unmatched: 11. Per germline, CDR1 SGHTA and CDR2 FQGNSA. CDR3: CASSPRWASGRGEQYF. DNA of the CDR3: TGTGCCAGCAGCCCTAGGTGGGCTAGCGGGAGGGGCGAGCAGTACTTC.

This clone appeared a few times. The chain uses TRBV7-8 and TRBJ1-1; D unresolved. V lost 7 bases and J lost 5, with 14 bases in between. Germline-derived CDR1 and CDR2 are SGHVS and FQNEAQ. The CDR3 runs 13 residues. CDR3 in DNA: TGTGCCAGCATTCCCCCTCGGAGGACTGAAGCTTTCTTT. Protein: CASIPPRRTEAFF.

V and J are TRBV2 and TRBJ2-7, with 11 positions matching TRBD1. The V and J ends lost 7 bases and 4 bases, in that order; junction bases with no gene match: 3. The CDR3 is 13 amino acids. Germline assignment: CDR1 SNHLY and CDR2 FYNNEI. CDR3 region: CASNGQGAYEQYF. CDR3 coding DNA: TGTGCCAGCAATGGACAGGGGGCTTACGAGCAGTACTTC.

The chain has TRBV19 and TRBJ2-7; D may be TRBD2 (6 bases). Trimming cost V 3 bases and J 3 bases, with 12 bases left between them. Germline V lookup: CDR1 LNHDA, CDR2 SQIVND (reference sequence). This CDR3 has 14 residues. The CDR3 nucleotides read TGTGCCAGTAGTATCCGAGGGACTCTCTACGAGCAGTACTTC. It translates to CASSIRGTLYEQYF.

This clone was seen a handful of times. The CDR3 DNA sequence: TGTGCCAGCAGCTCTACGATTAGCACAGATACGCAGTATTTT. Amino acids: CASSSTISTDTQYF. The chain is built from TRBV7-9 and TRBJ2-3; D gene uncertain. Germline loops: CDR1 SEHNR, CDR2 FQNEAQ (reference sequence). CDR3 size: 14 residues. Trimming shortened V by 4 bases and J by 0 bases, and 8 bases separated the two germline ends.

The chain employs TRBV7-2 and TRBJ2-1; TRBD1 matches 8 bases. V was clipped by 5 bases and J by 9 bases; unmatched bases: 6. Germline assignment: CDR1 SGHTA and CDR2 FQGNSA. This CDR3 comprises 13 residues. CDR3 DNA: TGTGCCAGCAGCCCATGGACAGGGCGTGAGCAGTTCTTC. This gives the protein CASSPWTGREQFF.

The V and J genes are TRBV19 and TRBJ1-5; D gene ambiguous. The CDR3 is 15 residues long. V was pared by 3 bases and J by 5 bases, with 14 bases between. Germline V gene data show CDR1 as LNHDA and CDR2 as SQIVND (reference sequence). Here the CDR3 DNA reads TGTGCCAGTAGTATCCCACACGGAGCGGATCAGCCCCAGCATTTT. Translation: CASSIPHGADQPQHF. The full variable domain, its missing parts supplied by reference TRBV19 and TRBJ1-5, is DGGITQSPKYLFRKEGQNVTLSCEQNLNHDAMYWYRQDPGQGLRLIYYSQIVNDFQKGDIAEGYSVSREKKESFPLTVTSAQKNPTAFYLCASSIPHGADQPQHFGDGTRLSIL.

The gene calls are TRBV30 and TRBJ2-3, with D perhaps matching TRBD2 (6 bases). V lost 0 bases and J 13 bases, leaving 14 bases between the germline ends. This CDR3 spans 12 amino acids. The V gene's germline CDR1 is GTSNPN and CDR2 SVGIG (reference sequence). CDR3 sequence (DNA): TGTGCCTGGAGTGTTTTGCGCGGGGTCGAGTATTTT. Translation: CAWSVLRGVEYF.

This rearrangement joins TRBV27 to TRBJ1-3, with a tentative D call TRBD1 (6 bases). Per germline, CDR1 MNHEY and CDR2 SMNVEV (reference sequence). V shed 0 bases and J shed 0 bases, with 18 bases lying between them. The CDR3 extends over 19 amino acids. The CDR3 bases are TGTGCCAGCAGTTTATCAGGGGGTGGATCGGCGAGCTCTGGAAACACCATATATTTT. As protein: CASSLSGGGSASSGNTIYF.

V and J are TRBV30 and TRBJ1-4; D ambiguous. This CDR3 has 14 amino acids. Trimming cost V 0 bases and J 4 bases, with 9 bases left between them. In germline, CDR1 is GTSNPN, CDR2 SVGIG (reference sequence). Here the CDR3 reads CAWSVAQNNEKLFF. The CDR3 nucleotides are TGTGCCTGGAGTGTAGCACAGAATAATGAAAAACTGTTTTTT. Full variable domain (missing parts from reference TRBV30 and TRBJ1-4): SQTIHQWPATLVQPVGSPLSLECTVEGTSNPNLYWYRQAAGRGLQLLFYSVGIGQISSEVPQNLSASRPQDRQFILSSKKLLLSDSGFYLCAWSVAQNNEKLFFGSGTQLSVL.

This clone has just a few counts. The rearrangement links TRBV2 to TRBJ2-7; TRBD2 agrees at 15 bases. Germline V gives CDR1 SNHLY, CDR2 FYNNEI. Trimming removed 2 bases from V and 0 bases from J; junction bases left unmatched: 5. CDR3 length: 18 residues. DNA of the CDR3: TGTGCCAGCAGTGAAAGGGGACTAGCGGGGGGAAGCTCCTACGAGCAGTACTTC. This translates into CASSERGLAGGSSYEQYF.

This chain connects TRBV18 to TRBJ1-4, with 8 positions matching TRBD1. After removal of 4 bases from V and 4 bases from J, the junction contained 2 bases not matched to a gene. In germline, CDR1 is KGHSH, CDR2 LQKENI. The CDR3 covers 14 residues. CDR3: CASSRQGNNEKLFF. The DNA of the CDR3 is TGTGCCAGCTCACGACAGGGGAATAATGAAAAACTGTTTTTT.

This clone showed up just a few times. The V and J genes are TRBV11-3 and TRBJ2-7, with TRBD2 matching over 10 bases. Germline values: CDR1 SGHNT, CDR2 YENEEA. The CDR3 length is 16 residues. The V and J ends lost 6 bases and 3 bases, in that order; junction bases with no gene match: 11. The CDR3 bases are TGTGCCAGCAGTCTAGGGGGTAGCGGGAGGAGCTACGAGCAGTACTTC. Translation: CASSLGGSGRSYEQYF.

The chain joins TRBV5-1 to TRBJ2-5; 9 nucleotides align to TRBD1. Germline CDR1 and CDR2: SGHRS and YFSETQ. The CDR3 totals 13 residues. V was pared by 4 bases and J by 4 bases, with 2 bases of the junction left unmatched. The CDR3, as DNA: TGCGCCAGCAGCATGGGACAGGGAGAGACCCAGTACTTC. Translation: CASSMGQGETQYF.

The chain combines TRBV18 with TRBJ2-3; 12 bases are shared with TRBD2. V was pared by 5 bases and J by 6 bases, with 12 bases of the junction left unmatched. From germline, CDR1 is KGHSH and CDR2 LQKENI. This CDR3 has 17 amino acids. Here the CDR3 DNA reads TGTGCCAGCTCAACGACCCAGCGGACTAGCGGGGAGGATACGCAGTATTTT. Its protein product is CASSTTQRTSGEDTQYF.

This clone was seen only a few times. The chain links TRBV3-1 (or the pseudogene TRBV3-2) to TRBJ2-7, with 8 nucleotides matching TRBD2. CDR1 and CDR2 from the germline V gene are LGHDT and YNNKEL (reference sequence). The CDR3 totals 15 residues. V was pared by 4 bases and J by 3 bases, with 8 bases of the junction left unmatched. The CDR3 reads CASSPAPGTSYEQYF. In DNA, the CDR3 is TGTGCCAGCAGCCCCGCCCCCGGGACTAGCTACGAGCAGTACTTC.

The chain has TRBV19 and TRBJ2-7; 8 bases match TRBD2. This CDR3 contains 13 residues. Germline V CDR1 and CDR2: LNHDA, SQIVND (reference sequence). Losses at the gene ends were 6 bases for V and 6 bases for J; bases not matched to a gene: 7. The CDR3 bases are TGTGCCAGTAGCCCGGGAGGGGGAAGCGAGCAGTACTTC. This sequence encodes CASSPGGGSEQYF.

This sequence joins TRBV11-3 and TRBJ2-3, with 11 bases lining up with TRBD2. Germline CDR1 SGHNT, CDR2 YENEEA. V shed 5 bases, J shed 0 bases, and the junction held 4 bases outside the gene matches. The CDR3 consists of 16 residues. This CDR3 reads CASSARLAGSTDTQYF. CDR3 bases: TGTGCCAGCAGCGCCAGACTAGCGGGGAGCACAGATACGCAGTATTTT.

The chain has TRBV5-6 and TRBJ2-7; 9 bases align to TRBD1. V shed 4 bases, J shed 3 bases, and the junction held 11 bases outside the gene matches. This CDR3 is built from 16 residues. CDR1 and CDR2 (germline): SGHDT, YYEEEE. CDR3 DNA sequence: TGTGCCAGCAGCCAGTCATACTGGACAGGGGTCTACGAGCAGTACTTC. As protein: CASSQSYWTGVYEQYF.

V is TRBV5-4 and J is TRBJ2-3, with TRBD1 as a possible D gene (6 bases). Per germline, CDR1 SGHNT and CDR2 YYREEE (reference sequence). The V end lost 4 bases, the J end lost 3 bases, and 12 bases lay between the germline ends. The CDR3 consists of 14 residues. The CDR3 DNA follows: TGTGCCAGCAGCCCCGACAGGAGGACAGATACGCAGTATTTT. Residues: CASSPDRRTDTQYF.

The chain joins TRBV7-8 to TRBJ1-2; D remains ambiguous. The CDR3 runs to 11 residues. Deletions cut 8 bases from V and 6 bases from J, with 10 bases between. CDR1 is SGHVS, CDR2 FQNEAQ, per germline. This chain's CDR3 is CASSSLDGYTF. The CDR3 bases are TGTGCCAGCTCTAGTCTGGATGGCTACACCTTC.

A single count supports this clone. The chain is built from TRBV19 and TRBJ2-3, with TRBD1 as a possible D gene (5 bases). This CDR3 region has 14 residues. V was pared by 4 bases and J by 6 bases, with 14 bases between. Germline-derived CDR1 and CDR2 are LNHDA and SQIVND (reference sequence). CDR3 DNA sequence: TGTGCCAGTAGTACCAGGGTGGGGCTCGATACGCAGTATTTT. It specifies CASSTRVGLDTQYF.

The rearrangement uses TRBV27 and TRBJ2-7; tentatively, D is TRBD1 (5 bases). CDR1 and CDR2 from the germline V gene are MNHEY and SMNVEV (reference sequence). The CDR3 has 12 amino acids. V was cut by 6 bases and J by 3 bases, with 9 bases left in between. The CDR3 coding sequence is TGTGCCAGCAGGGGGCCGGGCTACGAGCAGTACTTC. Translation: CASRGPGYEQYF.

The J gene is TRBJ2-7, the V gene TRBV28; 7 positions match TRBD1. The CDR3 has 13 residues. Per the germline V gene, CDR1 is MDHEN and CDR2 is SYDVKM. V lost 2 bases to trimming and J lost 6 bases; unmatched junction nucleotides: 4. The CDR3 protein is CASSLDRDSEQYF. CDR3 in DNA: TGTGCCAGCAGTTTAGACAGGGACAGCGAGCAGTACTTC. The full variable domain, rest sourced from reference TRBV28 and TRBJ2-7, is DVKVTQSSRYLVKRTGEKVFLECVQDMDHENMFWYRQDPGLGLRLIYFSYDVKMKEKGDIPEGYSVSREKKERFSLILESASTNQTSMYLCASSLDRDSEQYFGPGTRLTVT.

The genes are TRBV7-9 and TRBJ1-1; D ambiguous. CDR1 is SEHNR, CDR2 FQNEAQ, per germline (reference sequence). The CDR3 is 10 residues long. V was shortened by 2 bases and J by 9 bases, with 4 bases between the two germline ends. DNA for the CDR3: TGTGCCAGCAGCTTACATCAAGCTTTCTTT. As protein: CASSLHQAFF.

This CDR3 reads CASRLGQAFYNEQFF. The CDR3 region has the DNA TGTGCCAGCAGACTCGGACAGGCGTTCTACAATGAGCAGTTCTTC. The chain combines TRBV6-5 with TRBJ2-1, with TRBD1 matching over 7 bases. Germline CDR1 MNHEY, CDR2 SVGAGI. The CDR3 length is 15 residues. Germline trimming cut 6 bases from V and 3 bases from J; bases unmatched to any gene: 8.

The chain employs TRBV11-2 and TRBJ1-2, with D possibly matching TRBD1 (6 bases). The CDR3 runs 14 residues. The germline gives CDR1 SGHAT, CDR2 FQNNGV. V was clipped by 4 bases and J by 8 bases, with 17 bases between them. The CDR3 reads CASSSPGGRRGYTF. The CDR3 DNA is TGTGCCAGCAGCTCACCCGGGGGGCGTAGGGGCTACACCTTC.

CDR3 in amino acids: CASGPGFTLAGDTQYF. The CDR3 bases are TGTGCTAGTGGACCGGGTTTCACCCTAGCAGGAGATACGCAGTATTTT. This chain joins TRBV12-5 and TRBJ2-3; D is possibly TRBD2 (5 bases). This CDR3 contains 16 residues. V was clipped by 6 bases and J by 5 bases, with 21 bases between them. CDR1 LGHNT and CDR2 FRNRAP come from the germline V gene.

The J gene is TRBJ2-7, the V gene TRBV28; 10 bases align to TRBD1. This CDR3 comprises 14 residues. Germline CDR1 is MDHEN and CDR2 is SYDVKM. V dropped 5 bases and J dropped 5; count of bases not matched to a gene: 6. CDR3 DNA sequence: TGTGCCAGCAGTACCCGACAGGGGGCCCACGAGCAGTACTTC. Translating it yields CASSTRQGAHEQYF.